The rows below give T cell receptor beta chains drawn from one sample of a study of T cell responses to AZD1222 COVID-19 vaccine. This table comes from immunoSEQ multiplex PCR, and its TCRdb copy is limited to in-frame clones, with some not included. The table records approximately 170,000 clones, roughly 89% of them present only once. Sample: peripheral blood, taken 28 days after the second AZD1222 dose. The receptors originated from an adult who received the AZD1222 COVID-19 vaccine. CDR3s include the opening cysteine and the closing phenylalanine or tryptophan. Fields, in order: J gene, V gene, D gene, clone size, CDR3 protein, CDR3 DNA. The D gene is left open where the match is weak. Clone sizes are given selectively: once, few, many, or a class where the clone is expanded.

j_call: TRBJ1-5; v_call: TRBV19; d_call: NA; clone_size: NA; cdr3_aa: CASSLEGYSNQPQHF; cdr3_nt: TGTGCCAGTAGCCTGGAGGGCTATAGCAATCAGCCCCAGCATTTT
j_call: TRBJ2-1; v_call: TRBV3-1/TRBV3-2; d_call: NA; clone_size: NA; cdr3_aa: CASSGQTNEQFF; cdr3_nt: TGTGCCAGCAGCGGACAGACCAATGAGCAGTTCTTC
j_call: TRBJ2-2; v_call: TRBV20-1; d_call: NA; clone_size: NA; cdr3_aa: CSATYSGELFF; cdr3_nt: TGCAGTGCTACATATAGTGGGGAGCTGTTTTTT
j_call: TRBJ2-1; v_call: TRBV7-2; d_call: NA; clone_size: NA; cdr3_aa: CASSIAGGAMTSPRFF; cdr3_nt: TGTGCCAGCAGCATCGCAGGGGGGGCCATGACCAGCCCTCGGTTCTTC
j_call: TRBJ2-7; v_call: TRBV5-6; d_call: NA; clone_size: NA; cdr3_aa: CASSLVGDRYEQYF; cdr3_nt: TGTGCCAGCAGCTTGGTAGGGGACCGCTACGAGCAGTACTTC
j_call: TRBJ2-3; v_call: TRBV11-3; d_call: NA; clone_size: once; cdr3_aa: CASSLDGPGLQYF; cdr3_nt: TGTGCCAGCAGCTTAGATGGGCCGGGATTGCAGTATTTT
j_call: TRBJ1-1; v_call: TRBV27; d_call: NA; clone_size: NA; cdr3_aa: CASTSPGNTEAFF; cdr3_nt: TGTGCCAGCACCTCTCCAGGGAACACTGAAGCTTTCTTT
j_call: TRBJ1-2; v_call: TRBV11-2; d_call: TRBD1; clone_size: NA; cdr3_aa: CASSLRQGVDGYTF; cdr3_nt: TGTGCCAGCAGCTTGAGACAGGGGGTCGATGGCTACACCTTC
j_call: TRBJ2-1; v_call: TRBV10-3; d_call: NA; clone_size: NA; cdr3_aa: CAISERQSYNEQFF; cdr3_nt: TGTGCCATCAGTGAGAGGCAGTCTTACAATGAGCAGTTCTTC
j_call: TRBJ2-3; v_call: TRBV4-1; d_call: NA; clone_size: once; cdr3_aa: CASSQDHRATDTQYF; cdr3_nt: TGCGCCAGCAGCCAAGACCACAGGGCTACAGATACGCAGTATTTT
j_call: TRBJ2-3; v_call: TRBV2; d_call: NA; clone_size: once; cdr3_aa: CASSEALGRGTDTQYF; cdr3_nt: TGTGCCAGCAGTGAAGCGCTTGGACGGGGCACAGATACGCAGTATTTT
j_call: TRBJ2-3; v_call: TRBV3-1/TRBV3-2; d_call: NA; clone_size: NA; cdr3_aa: CASSSGDTQYF; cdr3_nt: TGTGCCAGCAGTTCGGGGGATACGCAGTATTTT
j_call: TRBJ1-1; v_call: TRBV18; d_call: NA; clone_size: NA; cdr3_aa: CASSESPSGSVGNTEAFF; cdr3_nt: TGTGCCAGCTCAGAAAGCCCCTCGGGGAGCGTAGGGAACACTGAAGCTTTCTTT
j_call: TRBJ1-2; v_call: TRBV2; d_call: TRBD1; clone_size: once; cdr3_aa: CASSFDRGPYGYTF; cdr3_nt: TGTGCCAGCAGTTTTGACAGGGGCCCTTATGGCTACACCTTC
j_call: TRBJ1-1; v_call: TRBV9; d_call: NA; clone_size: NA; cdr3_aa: CASSVGRRAEAFF; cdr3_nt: TGTGCCAGCAGCGTAGGCAGACGAGCTGAAGCTTTCTTT